These 8 T cell receptor beta chains were all obtained from the same sample, sequenced in a study of shared clonotypes between healthy human individuals. The method was immunoSEQ multiplex PCR; TCRdb's version includes in-frame clones alone and lacks a portion of them. The top ten hold about 0.06% of the sample, which has 400,000 to 600,000 clones, approximately 95% seen once. The sequencing sample was made of naive CD4+ T cells sorted from blood. Subset denoted: CD45RA+ positively selected. The receptors originated from a woman in her twenties or thirties in good health.

The gene calls are TRBV5-1 and TRBJ2-7, with a tentative D call TRBD2 (6 bases). The CDR3 is 11 amino acids. V was pared by 6 bases and J by 3 bases, with 7 bases between. From germline, CDR1 is SGHRS and CDR2 YFSETQ. CDR3 bases: TGCGCCAGCACCGGGAGCTACGAGCAGTACTTC. It is translated as CASTGSYEQYF. Drawing the rest from reference TRBV5-1 and TRBJ2-7, the complete variable domain is KAGVTQTPRYLIKTRGQQVTLSCSPISGHRSVSWYQQTPGQGLQFLFEYFSETQRNKGNFPGRFSGRQFSNSRSEMNVSTLELGDSALYLCASTGSYEQYFGPGTRLTVT.

The gene calls are TRBV19 and TRBJ2-1; 9 bases line up with TRBD2. The CDR3 spans 17 residues. From germline, CDR1 is LNHDA and CDR2 SQIVND (reference sequence). Trimming cost V 4 bases and J 1 base; bases outside gene matches: 8. CDR3 protein: CASSTQTSGLSYNEQFF. The DNA for the CDR3 is TGTGCCAGTAGTACCCAGACTAGCGGCCTTTCCTACAATGAGCAGTTCTTC.

The chain combines TRBV19 with TRBJ2-2; 10 bases line up with TRBD2. The CDR3 runs 14 residues. Germline CDR1 and CDR2: LNHDA and SQIVND (reference sequence). V gave up 8 bases and J gave up 1 base; unmatched junction bases: 1. The DNA for the CDR3 is TGTGCCAGTCGGACTAGCGGGAACACCGGGGAGCTGTTTTTT. It translates to CASRTSGNTGELFF.

The chain combines TRBV5-1 with TRBJ1-1; D gene unclear. V lost 0 bases and J lost 4, with 19 bases in between. This CDR3 has 17 amino acids. Germline assignment: CDR1 SGHRS and CDR2 YFSETQ. In nucleotides, the CDR3 is TGCGCCAGCAGCTTGGGCTTGTCGGCAGAACGAGGCACTGAAGCTTTCTTT. It translates to CASSLGLSAERGTEAFF.

The chain employs TRBV28 and TRBJ2-7; possible D gene TRBD1, 5 bases. There are 17 residues in the CDR3. V was pared by 2 bases and J by 0 bases, with 17 bases between. Germline CDR1 and CDR2: MDHEN and SYDVKM. The CDR3 is CASSLTGWTPDSYEQYF. In nucleotides, the CDR3 is TGTGCCAGCAGTTTAACTGGTTGGACACCGGACTCCTACGAGCAGTACTTC.

V and J are TRBV28 and TRBJ1-3; D is ambiguous. Trimming stripped 4 bases from V and 0 bases from J, with 13 bases between. Germline V CDR1 and CDR2: MDHEN, SYDVKM. The CDR3 spans 16 residues. CDR3 amino acids: CASSSKNWYSGNTIYF. In DNA, the CDR3 is TGTGCCAGCAGTTCGAAGAACTGGTACTCTGGAAACACCATATATTTT.

This clone was detected only a few times. The chain joins TRBV11-2 to TRBJ1-2, with D hard to call. V shed 5 bases and J shed 2 bases, with 12 bases lying between them. The CDR3 is made up of 14 amino acids. The V gene's germline CDR1 is SGHAT and CDR2 FQNNGV. The CDR3 is CASSLRTENYGYTF. CDR3 sequence (DNA): TGTGCCAGCAGCCTCAGGACCGAGAACTATGGCTACACCTTC.

The chain carries TRBV6-5 and TRBJ2-1, with 11 nucleotides matching TRBD2. The V gene end was trimmed by 5 bases and the J gene end by 10 bases; junction bases not matched to a gene: 7. CDR1 and CDR2 (germline): MNHEY, SVGAGI. CDR3 length: 14 residues. Written as DNA, the CDR3 is TGTGCCAGCAGTCTTAGCGGGAGGGCACGGGAGCAGTTCTTC. Its translation: CASSLSGRAREQFF.